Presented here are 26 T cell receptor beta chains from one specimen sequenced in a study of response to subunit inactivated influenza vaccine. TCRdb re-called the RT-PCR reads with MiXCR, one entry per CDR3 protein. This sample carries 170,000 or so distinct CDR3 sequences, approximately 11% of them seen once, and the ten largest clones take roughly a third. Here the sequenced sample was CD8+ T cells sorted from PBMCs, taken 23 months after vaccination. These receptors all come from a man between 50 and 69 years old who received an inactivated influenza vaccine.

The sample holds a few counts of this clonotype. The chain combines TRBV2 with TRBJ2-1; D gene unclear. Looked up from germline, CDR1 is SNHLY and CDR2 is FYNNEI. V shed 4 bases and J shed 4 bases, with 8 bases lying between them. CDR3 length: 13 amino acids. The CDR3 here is CASSVSRYNEQFF. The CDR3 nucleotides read TGTGCCAGCAGTGTGTCACGTTACAATGAGCAGTTCTTC.

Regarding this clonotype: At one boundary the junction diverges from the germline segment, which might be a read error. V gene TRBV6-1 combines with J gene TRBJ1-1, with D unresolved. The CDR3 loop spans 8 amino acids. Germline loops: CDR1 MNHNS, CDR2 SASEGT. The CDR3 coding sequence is TGTGCCAGCATTGAAGCTTTCTTT. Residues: CASIEAFF.

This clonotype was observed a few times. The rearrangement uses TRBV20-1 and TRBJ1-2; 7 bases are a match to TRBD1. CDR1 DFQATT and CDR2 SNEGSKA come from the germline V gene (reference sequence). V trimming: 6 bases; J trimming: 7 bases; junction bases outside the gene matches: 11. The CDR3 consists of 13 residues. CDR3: CSARDPGGAGYTF. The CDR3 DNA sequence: TGCAGTGCACGGGACCCAGGGGGGGCTGGCTACACCTTC.

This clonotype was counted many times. The CDR3 loop reads CASSDVGGLHFF. The CDR3 nucleotides are TGTGCCAGCAGTGACGTGGGGGGACTACATTTCTTC. The J gene is TRBJ2-1, the V gene TRBV6-4, with 7 positions matching TRBD2. Germline V gives CDR1 MRHNA, CDR2 SNTAGT. V trimming: 2 bases; J trimming: 16 bases; junction bases outside the gene matches: 8. This CDR3 is 12 amino acids long.

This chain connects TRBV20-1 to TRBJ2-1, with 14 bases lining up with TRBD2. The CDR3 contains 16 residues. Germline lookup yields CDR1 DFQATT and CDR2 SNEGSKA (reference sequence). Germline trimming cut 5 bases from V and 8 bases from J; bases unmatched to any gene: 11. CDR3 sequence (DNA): TGCAGTGCTGGACCAGGACTAGCGGGAGGATTGGATGAGCAGTTCTTC. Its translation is CSAGPGLAGGLDEQFF.

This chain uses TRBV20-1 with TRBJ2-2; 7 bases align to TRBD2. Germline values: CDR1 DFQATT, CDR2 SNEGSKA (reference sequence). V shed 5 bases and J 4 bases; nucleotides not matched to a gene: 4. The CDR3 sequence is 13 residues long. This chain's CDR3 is CSASSGATGELFF. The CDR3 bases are TGCAGTGCTTCTAGCGGAGCCACCGGGGAGCTGTTTTTT.

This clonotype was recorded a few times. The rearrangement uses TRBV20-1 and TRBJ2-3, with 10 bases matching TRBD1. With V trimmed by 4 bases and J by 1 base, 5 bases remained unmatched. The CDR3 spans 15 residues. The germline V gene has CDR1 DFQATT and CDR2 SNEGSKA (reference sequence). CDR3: CSAIPTGGRTDTQYF. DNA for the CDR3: TGCAGTGCTATCCCGACAGGGGGCCGCACAGATACGCAGTATTTT.

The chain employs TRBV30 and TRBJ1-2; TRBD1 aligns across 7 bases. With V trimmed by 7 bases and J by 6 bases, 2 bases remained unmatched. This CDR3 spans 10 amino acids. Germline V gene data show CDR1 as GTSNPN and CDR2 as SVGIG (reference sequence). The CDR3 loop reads CASQGDGYTF. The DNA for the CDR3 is TGTGCCTCCCAGGGGGATGGCTACACCTTC.

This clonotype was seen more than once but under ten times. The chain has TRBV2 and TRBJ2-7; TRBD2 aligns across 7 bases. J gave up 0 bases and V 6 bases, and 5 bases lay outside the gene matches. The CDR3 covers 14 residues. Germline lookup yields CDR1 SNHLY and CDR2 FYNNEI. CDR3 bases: TGTGCCAGCAGAGATAGCGGGCGCTCCTACGAGCAGTACTTC. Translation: CASRDSGRSYEQYF. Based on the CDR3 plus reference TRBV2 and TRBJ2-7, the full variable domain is EPEVTQTPSHQVTQMGQEVILRCVPISNHLYFYWYRQILGQKVEFLVSFYNNEISEKSEIFDDQFSVERPDGSNFTLKIRSTKLEDSAMYFCASRDSGRSYEQYFGPGTRLTVT.

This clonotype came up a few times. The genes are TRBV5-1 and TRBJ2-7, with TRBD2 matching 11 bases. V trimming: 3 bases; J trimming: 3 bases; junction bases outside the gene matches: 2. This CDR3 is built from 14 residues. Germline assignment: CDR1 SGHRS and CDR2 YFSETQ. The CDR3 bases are TGCGCCAGCAGCTCCGGGACTAGCGGCTACGAGCAGTACTTC. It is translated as CASSSGTSGYEQYF.

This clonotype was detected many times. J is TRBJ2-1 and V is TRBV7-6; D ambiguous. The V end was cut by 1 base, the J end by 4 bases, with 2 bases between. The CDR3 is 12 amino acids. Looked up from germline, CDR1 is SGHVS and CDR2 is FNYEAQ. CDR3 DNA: TGTGCCAGCAGCTTAGTGTACAATGAGCAGTTCTTC. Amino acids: CASSLVYNEQFF.

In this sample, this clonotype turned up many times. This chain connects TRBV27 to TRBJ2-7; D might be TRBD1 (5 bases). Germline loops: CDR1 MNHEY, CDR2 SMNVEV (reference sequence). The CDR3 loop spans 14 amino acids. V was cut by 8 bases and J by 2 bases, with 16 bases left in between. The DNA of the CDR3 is TGTGCCAGCTCCTCCTGGGGCCTTACCTACGAGCAGTACTTC. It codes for CASSSWGLTYEQYF.

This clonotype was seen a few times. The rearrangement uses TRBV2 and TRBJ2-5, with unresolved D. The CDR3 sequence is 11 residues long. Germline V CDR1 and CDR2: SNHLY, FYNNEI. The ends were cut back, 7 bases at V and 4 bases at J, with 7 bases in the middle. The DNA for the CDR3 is TGTGCCAGCATTGGGCCAGAGACCCAGTACTTC. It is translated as CASIGPETQYF.

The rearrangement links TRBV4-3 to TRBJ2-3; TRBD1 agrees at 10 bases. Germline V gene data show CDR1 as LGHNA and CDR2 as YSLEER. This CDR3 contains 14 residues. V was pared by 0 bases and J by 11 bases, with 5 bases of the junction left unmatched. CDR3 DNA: TGCGCCAGCAGCCAAGAGTTCGGGGACAGGGGGCAGTATTTT. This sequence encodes CASSQEFGDRGQYF.

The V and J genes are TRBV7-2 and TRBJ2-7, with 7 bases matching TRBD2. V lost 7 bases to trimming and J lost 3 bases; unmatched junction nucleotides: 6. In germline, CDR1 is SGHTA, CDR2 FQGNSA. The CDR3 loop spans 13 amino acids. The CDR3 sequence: CASTGGSDYEQYF. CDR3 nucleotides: TGTGCCAGCACCGGGGGGAGTGACTACGAGCAGTACTTC.

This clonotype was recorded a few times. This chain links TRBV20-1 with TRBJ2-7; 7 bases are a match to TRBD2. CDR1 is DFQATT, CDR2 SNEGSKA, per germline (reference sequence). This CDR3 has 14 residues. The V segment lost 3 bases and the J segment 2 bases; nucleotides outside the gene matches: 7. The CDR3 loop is CSARGGESPYEQYF. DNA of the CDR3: TGCAGTGCTAGGGGGGGGGAAAGCCCCTACGAGCAGTACTTC.

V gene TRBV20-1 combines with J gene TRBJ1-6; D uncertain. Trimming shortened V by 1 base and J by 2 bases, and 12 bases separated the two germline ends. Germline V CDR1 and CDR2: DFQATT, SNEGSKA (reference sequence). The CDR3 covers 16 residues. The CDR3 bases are TGCAGTGCTAGAGCCGTCCAGAGCCCCTATAATTCACCCCTCCACTTT. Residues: CSARAVQSPYNSPLHF.

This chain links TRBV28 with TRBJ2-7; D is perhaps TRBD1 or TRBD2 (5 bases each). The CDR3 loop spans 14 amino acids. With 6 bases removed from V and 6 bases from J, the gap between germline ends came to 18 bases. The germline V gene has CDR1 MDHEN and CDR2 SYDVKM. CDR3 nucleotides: TGTGCCAGCAGAAGGGACCGACCCGTGACCGAGCAGTACTTC. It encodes CASRRDRPVTEQYF.

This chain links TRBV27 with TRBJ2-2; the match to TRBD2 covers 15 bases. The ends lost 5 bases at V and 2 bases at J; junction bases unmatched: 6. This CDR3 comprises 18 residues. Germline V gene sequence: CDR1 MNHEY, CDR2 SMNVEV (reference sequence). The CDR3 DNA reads TGTGCCAGCAGTAACGGACTAGCGGGAGGGCCAAACACCGGGGAGCTGTTTTTT. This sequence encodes CASSNGLAGGPNTGELFF.

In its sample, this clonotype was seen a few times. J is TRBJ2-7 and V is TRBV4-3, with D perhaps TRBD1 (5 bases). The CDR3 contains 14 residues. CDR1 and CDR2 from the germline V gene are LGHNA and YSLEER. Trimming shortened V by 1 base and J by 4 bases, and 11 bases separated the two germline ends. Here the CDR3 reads CASSQVPQGYEQYF. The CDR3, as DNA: TGCGCCAGCAGCCAAGTTCCCCAGGGTTACGAGCAGTACTTC.

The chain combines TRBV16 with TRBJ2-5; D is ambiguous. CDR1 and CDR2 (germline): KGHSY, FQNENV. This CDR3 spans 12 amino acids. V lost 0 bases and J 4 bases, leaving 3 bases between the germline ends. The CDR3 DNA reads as TGTGCCAGCAGCCAATCGAGAGAGACCCAGTACTTC. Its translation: CASSQSRETQYF.

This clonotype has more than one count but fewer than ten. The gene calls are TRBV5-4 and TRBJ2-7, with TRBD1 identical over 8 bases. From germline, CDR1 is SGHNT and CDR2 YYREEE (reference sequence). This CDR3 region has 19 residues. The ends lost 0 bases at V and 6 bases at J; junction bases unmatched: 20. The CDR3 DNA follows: TGTGCCAGCAGCTTGGCAAAGGGGTTCCTCGCGGACAGGGCTGGCGAGCAGTACTTC. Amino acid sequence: CASSLAKGFLADRAGEQYF.

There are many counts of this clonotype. CDR3 sequence: CASSLVLAGAPDTQYF. CDR3 nucleotides: TGTGCCAGCAGCTTAGTGCTAGCGGGAGCTCCAGATACGCAGTATTTT. V is TRBV7-2 and J is TRBJ2-3, with 10 positions matching TRBD2. After removal of 1 base from V and 4 bases from J, the junction contained 5 bases not matched to a gene. CDR3 length: 16 residues. The germline V gene encodes CDR1 SGHTA and CDR2 FQGNSA.

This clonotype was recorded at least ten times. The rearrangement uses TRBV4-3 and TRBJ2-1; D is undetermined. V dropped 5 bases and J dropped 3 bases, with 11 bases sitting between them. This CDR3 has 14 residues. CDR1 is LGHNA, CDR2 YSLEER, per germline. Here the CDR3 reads CASSWEAYYNEQFF. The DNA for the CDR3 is TGCGCCAGCAGCTGGGAAGCCTACTACAATGAGCAGTTCTTC.

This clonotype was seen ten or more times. As DNA, the CDR3 is TGTGCCAGCAGTGACAGGTTCTCTGGGGCCAACGTCCTGACTTTC. Its protein product is CASSDRFSGANVLTF. The chain uses TRBV6-5 and TRBJ2-6, with TRBD1 as a possible D gene (6 bases). V lost 5 bases and J lost 0, with 8 bases in between. The V gene's germline CDR1 is MNHEY and CDR2 SVGAGI. The CDR3 is 15 amino acids.

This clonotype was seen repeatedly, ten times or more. The CDR3 loop reads CASSFDFFTEAFF. CDR3 sequence (DNA): TGTGCCAGCAGTTTTGACTTCTTCACTGAAGCTTTCTTT. J is TRBJ1-1 and V is TRBV28; D gene ambiguous. V lost 3 bases and J lost 4, with 9 bases in between. This CDR3 has 13 residues. From germline, CDR1 is MDHEN and CDR2 SYDVKM. Combining the CDR3 with reference TRBV28 and TRBJ1-1 gives the whole variable domain DVKVTQSSRYLVKRTGEKVFLECVQDMDHENMFWYRQDPGLGLRLIYFSYDVKMKEKGDIPEGYSVSREKKERFSLILESASTNQTSMYLCASSFDFFTEAFFGQGTRLTVV.